In this sample, the clone carrying this TCR beta chain turned up a few times. This sample is drawn from a study of TIL therapy for anti-PD-1-resistant metastatic lung cancer. Turning to the study itself: Tumors were harvested before any PD-1/PD-L1 blockade. Most patients had lung adenocarcinoma.

This was the immunoSEQ v3 assay. Each library reached roughly 1.9 million read pairs, or roughly 5-6 million at deep level. Measured with immunoSEQ multiplex PCR; TCRdb has only the in-frame clones, and not every one. The table records 50,000 to 60,000 clones, around four fifths of them present only once. V lost 2 bases and J lost 8, with 6 bases in between. The germline V gene has CDR1 SGHTA and CDR2 FQGNSA. This CDR3 has 12 amino acids. Time point here: pre-treatment sample, taken before nivolumab and TIL therapy. Enrollment ran from October 2017 to early 2020. The receptor comes from a person aged 25-85 years with non-small cell lung cancer. V gene TRBV7-2 combines with J gene TRBJ1-4; unclear D gene. This material consisted of blood, taken at baseline. This CDR3 reads CASSLLGEKLFF. The CDR3 nucleotides read TGTGCCAGCAGCTTACTGGGGGAAAAACTGTTTTTT.